Reported below is one T cell receptor (beta chain). Participants spanned ages about 18 to 100 years and resided in fewer than 30 US areas. Cohort assignment relied on participant-reported clinical history. The CDR3 contains 14 residues. Germline CDR1 reads SEHNR; CDR2 reads FQNEAQ (reference sequence). The V end was cut by 4 bases, the J end by 1 base, with 11 bases between. The record originates from a study of blood T cell repertoires in COVID-19. Overall study context: Samples representing acute and convalescent COVID-19 were sourced from the United States, Italy and Spain.

TCRdb keeps only in-frame clones here, not all; method: immunoSEQ multiplex PCR. This table has 300,000 or so clones, around 86% appearing once. The sample was PBMCs or T cells enriched from blood (not recorded which). This receptor was obtained from a woman in her 40s with acute COVID-19. The chain employs TRBV7-9 and TRBJ2-7; tentative D call: TRBD1 (6 bases). The CDR3 DNA is TGTGCCAGCAGCTGGACAGCTTCATCCTACGAGCAGTACTTC. This sequence encodes CASSWTASSYEQYF. The full variable domain, in which reference TRBV7-9 and TRBJ2-7 provide the parts outside the CDR3, is DTGVSQNPRHKITKRGQNVTFRCDPISEHNRLYWYRQTLGQGPEFLTYFQNEAQLEKSRLLSDRFSAERPKGSFSTLEIQRTEQGDSAMYLCASSWTASSYEQYFGPGTRLTVT.